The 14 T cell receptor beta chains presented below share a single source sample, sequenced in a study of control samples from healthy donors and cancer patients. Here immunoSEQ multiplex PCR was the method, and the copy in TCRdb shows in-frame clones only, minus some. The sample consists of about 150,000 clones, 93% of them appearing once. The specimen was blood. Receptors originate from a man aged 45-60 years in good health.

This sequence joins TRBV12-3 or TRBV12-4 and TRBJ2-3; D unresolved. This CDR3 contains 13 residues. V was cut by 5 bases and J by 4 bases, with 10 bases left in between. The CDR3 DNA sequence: TGTGCCAGCAGTATTAGGAGCGCAGATACGCAGTATTTT. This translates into CASSIRSADTQYF.

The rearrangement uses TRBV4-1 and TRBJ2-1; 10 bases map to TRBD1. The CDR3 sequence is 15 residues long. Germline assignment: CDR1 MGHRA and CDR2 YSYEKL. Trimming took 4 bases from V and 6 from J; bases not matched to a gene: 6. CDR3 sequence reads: CASSRGQGGLNEQFF. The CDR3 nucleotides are TGCGCCAGCAGCCGAGGACAGGGGGGGCTCAATGAGCAGTTCTTC.

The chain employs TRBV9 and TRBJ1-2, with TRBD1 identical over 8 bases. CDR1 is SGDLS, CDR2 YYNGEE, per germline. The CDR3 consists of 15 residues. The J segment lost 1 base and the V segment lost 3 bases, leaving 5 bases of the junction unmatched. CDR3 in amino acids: CASSAGQGFNYGYTF. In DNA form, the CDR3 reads TGTGCCAGCAGCGCAGGACAGGGATTTAACTATGGCTACACCTTC.

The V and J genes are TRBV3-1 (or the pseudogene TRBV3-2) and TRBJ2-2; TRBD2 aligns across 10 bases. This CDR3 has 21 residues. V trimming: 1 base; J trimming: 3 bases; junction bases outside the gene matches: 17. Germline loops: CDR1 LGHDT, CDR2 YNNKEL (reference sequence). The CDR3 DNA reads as TGTGCCAGCAGCCAAGTTGTTTACGGGGAAGTCAGCGGGAGGGACACCGGGGAGCTGTTTTTT. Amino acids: CASSQVVYGEVSGRDTGELFF.

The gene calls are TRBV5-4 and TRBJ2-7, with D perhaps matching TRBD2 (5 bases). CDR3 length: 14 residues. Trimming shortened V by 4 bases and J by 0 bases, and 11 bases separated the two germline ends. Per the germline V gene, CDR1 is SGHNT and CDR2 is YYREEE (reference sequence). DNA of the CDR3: TGTGCCAGCAGCACAGCGGACCTCTCCTACGAGCAGTACTTC. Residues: CASSTADLSYEQYF.

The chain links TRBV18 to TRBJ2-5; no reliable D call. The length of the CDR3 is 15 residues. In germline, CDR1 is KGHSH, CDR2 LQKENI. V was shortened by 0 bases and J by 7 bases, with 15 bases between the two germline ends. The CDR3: CASSPPQPTKATQYF. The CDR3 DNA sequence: TGTGCCAGCTCACCACCCCAGCCCACAAAGGCGACCCAGTACTTC. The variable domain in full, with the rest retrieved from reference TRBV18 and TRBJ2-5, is NAGVMQNPRHLVRRRGQEARLRCSPMKGHSHVYWYRQLPEEGLKFMVYLQKENIIDESGMPKERFSAEFPKEGPSILRIQQVVRGDSAAYFCASSPPQPTKATQYFGPGTRLLVL.

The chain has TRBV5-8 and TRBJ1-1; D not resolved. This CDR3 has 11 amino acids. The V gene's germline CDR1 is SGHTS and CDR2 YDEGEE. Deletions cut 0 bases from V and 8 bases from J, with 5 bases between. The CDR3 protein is CASSLVNEAFF. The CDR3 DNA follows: TGTGCCAGCAGCTTGGTGAACGAAGCTTTCTTT.

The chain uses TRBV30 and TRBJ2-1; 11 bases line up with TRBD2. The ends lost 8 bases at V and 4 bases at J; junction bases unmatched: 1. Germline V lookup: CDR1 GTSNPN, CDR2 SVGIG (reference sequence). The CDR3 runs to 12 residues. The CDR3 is CAASGGYNEQFF. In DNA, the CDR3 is TGTGCCGCTAGCGGGGGGTACAATGAGCAGTTCTTC.

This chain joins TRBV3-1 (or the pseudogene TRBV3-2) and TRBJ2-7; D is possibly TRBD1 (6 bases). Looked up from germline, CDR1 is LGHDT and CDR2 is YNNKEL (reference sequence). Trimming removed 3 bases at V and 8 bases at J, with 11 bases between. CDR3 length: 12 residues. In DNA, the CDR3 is TGTGCCAGCAGCCACTTCAGGGGTCAGCAGTACTTC. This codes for CASSHFRGQQYF.

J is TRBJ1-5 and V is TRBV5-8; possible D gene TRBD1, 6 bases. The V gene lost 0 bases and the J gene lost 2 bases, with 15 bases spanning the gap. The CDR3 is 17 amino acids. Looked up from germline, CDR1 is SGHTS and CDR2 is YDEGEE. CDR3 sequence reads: CASSLANRSGGNQPQHF. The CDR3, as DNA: TGTGCCAGCAGCTTGGCCAATAGATCAGGGGGCAATCAGCCCCAGCATTTT.

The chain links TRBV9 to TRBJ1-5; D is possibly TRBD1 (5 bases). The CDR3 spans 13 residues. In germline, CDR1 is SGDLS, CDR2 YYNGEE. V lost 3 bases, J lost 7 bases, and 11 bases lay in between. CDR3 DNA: TGTGCCAGCAGCGCATCAGGGATCCAGCCCCAGCATTTT. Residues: CASSASGIQPQHF.

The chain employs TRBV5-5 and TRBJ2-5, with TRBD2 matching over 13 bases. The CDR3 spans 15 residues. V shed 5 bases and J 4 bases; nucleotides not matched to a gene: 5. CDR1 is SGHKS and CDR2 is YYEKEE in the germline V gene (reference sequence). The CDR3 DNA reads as TGTGCCAGCAGGCGACTAGCGGGAGGAATAGAGACCCAGTACTTC. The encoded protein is CASRRLAGGIETQYF.

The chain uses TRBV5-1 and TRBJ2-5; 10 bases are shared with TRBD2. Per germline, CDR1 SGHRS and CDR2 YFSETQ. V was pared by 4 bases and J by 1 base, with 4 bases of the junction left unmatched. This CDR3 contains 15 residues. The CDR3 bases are TGCGCCAGCAGCCTTAGCGGGGGGAGCCAAGAGACCCAGTACTTC. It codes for CASSLSGGSQETQYF.

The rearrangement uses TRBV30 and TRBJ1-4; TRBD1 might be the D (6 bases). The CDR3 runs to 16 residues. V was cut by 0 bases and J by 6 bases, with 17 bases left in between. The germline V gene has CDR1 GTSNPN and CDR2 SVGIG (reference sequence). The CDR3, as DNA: TGTGCCTGGAGTGTACTCAGGGGCGGTAAGGATGAAAAACTGTTTTTT. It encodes CAWSVLRGGKDEKLFF.